This T cell receptor (beta chain) derives from a study of cytomegalovirus exposure and HLA in healthy donors. As for the study in general: In a later analysis, it was reported that the approximately 110 validation repertoires had been produced on the same platform as the roughly 700 repertoires belonging to the first cohort.

Germline V CDR1 and CDR2: SGHNT, YENEEA. The V gene lost 5 bases and the J gene lost 5 bases, with 15 bases spanning the gap. The length of the CDR3 is 15 residues. Assay used: immunoSEQ multiplex PCR; TCRdb lists only in-frame clones, some missing. This sample yields under 300,000 clones, of which 80% to 90% are seen a single time; about 1% belongs to the top ten. Worth noting for this clone: Its antigen is not known.

Separation from the roughly 690-subject first cohort characterized the roughly 130-subject validation cohort, to which the donors belonged. General study points: Some TCR beta chains (around 160 of them) were listed as cytomegalovirus-associated. According to a later analysis, TCR clusters from the first cohort tended to co-occur in the 120 or so validation repertoires.

The source of this sequence is a woman aged 18 to 35 in good health and CMV-seronegative. What was sequenced was PBMCs. The genes are TRBV11-3 and TRBJ2-2; the D gene is possibly TRBD1 (6 bases). Written as DNA, the CDR3 is TGTGCCAGCAGCCCGTCACAGGGAAGGACCGGGGAGCTGTTTTTT. It codes for CASSPSQGRTGELFF.